This entry lists 24 T cell receptor beta chains sequenced from one sample in a study of blood T cell repertoires in COVID-19. TCRdb's copy holds only in-frame clones and misses some; the assay was immunoSEQ multiplex PCR. The repertoire holds about 260,000 clones, about 88% seen once, with roughly 4.9% in the top ten. The sample was peripheral blood. The origin of the receptors is a woman aged 55-75 years with COVID-19, enrolled during active disease.

This chain uses TRBV15 with TRBJ2-2; 9 bases fit TRBD1. The junction had 15 bases not matched to a gene; V was cut back by 3 bases and J by 4 bases. Germline CDR1 is LNHNV and CDR2 is YYDKDF (reference sequence). CDR3 length: 19 amino acids. DNA of the CDR3: TGTGCCACCAGCAGTCGGCTGATAACAGGGGGCAGTATCACCGGGGAGCTGTTTTTT. This codes for CATSSRLITGGSITGELFF.

Only one count was recorded for this clone. The rearrangement joins TRBV4-1 to TRBJ2-5, with 10 bases that match TRBD2. The germline gives CDR1 MGHRA, CDR2 YSYEKL. This CDR3 region has 16 residues. J lost 1 base, V lost 2 bases, and 4 bases had no gene match. The CDR3 nucleotides read TGCGCCAGCAGCCAAACCGGGACTAGCGCCCAAGAGACCCAGTACTTC. Protein: CASSQTGTSAQETQYF.

This clone has only one observation. V usage is TRBV15 and J usage is TRBJ2-5; TRBD2 agrees at 10 bases. Trimming at V came to 0 bases and at J to 5 bases, leaving 9 bases not matched to a gene. The CDR3 is 17 residues long. Germline V CDR1 and CDR2: LNHNV, YYDKDF (reference sequence). CDR3 residues: CATSREGISGRRETQYF. CDR3 in DNA: TGTGCCACCAGCAGAGAAGGGATTAGCGGGAGGAGGGAGACCCAGTACTTC.

The rearrangement joins TRBV6-1 to TRBJ1-1, with D hard to call. V lost 0 bases and J lost 1, with 3 bases in between. This CDR3 comprises 13 residues. From germline, CDR1 is MNHNS and CDR2 SASEGT. The CDR3 sequence is CASSEARNTEAFF. Written as DNA, the CDR3 is TGTGCCAGCAGTGAAGCGAGGAACACTGAAGCTTTCTTT.

The V call is TRBV11-2, the J call TRBJ2-1, with TRBD2 matching over 10 bases. CDR1 is SGHAT and CDR2 is FQNNGV in the germline V gene. With 1 base clipped from V and 10 bases from J, the junction kept 7 bases outside the gene matches. The CDR3 consists of 15 residues. CDR3 loop: CASSLVRTSGWEQFF. The CDR3 coding sequence is TGTGCCAGCAGCTTAGTCAGGACTAGCGGATGGGAGCAGTTCTTC.

The count of this clone is one. The chain uses TRBV5-1 and TRBJ2-1, with 13 bases that match TRBD2. This CDR3 region has 16 residues. Germline CDR1 reads SGHRS; CDR2 reads YFSETQ. Losses at the gene ends were 1 base for V and 8 bases for J; bases not matched to a gene: 6. CDR3 bases: TGCGCCAGCAGCTTGCGACTAGCGGGGGGTTTCTATGAGCAGTTCTTC. Amino acid sequence: CASSLRLAGGFYEQFF.

The chain is built from TRBV6-1 and TRBJ1-2, with TRBD1 matching over 7 bases. CDR1 MNHNS and CDR2 SASEGT come from the germline V gene. J lost 1 base, V lost 4 bases, and 9 bases had no gene match. The CDR3 sequence is 16 residues long. CDR3 amino acids: CASSANSGTVNYGYTF. The CDR3 DNA follows: TGTGCCAGCAGTGCCAACTCCGGGACAGTTAACTATGGCTACACCTTC.

The chain combines TRBV18 with TRBJ1-1; a possible D gene is TRBD1 (6 bases). Germline loops: CDR1 KGHSH, CDR2 LQKENI. Deletions cut 1 base from V and 1 base from J, with 7 bases between. There are 14 residues in the CDR3. The CDR3 DNA reads as TGTGCCAGCTCACCACGACAGGCGAACACTGAAGCTTTCTTT. It translates to CASSPRQANTEAFF.

This rearrangement joins TRBV4-2 to TRBJ2-3, with 12 positions matching TRBD2. The J segment lost 5 bases and the V segment lost 1 base, leaving 10 bases of the junction unmatched. Germline CDR1 is LGHNA and CDR2 is YNFKEQ. The CDR3 totals 18 residues. The CDR3 here is CASSQGRRLAGVEDTQYF. The CDR3 nucleotides are TGTGCCAGCAGCCAAGGCCGGAGACTAGCGGGAGTGGAAGATACGCAGTATTTT.

J is TRBJ1-2 and V is TRBV3-1 (or the pseudogene TRBV3-2); D unclear. The CDR3 extends over 16 amino acids. Germline V lookup: CDR1 LGHDT, CDR2 YNNKEL (reference sequence). Trimming took 2 bases from V and 3 from J, leaving 16 bases between them. The CDR3 nucleotides are TGTGCCAGCAGCCAACTCGGCGGGGTGGGATACTATGGCTACACCTTC. This encodes CASSQLGGVGYYGYTF.

This clone has a handful of counts. This chain joins TRBV6-2 or TRBV6-3 and TRBJ2-3; 9 nucleotides agree with TRBD2. Germline V gene sequence: CDR1 MNHEY, CDR2 SVGEGT. CDR3 size: 18 residues. Trimming took 0 bases from V and 6 from J; bases not matched to a gene: 13. The CDR3 DNA follows: TGTGCCAGCAGTTACTCAGGCAGGGGCGGGAGGGCCGCCGATACGCAGTATTTT. Its translation: CASSYSGRGGRAADTQYF.

This chain joins TRBV6-2 or TRBV6-3 and TRBJ2-5; 10 nucleotides line up with TRBD1. Trimming cost V 5 bases and J 5 bases; bases outside gene matches: 8. The CDR3 runs 15 residues. From germline, CDR1 is MNHEY and CDR2 SVGEGT. DNA of the CDR3: TGTGCCAGCAGTACCCACCGGACAGGGGGGGAGACCCAGTACTTC. Its protein product is CASSTHRTGGETQYF.

The chain is built from TRBV2 and TRBJ1-5, with D possibly TRBD1 on 5 matching bases. V dropped 6 bases and J dropped 5 bases, with 11 bases sitting between them. From germline, CDR1 is SNHLY and CDR2 FYNNEI. The CDR3 extends over 13 amino acids. CDR3 in amino acids: CASRMGGDQPQHF. Here the CDR3 DNA reads TGTGCCAGCAGGATGGGAGGGGATCAGCCCCAGCATTTT.

The gene calls are TRBV6-2 or TRBV6-3 and TRBJ2-7; a possible D gene is TRBD2 (5 bases). V was clipped by 3 bases and J by 1 base, with 10 bases between them. The V gene's germline CDR1 is MNHEY and CDR2 SVGEGT. The CDR3 contains 14 residues. Written as DNA, the CDR3 is TGTGCCAGCAGTTATTATCGGGGTTCCTACGAGCAGTACTTC. Encoded protein: CASSYYRGSYEQYF.

This chain links TRBV3-1 (or the pseudogene TRBV3-2) with TRBJ1-1; 8 bases match TRBD1. Germline V gene sequence: CDR1 LGHDT, CDR2 YNNKEL (reference sequence). The V segment lost 3 bases and the J segment 0 bases; nucleotides outside the gene matches: 15. The CDR3 covers 19 residues. The CDR3 DNA is TGTGCCAGCAGCCAGCCAGCTGACAGGGGAAGACCCATGAACACTGAAGCTTTCTTT. This encodes CASSQPADRGRPMNTEAFF.

The CDR3 DNA reads TGCGCCAGCTCTCGACAGGAGCCGAACACTGAAGCTTTCTTT. It translates to CASSRQEPNTEAFF. V gene TRBV5-1 combines with J gene TRBJ1-1; possible D gene TRBD1, 6 bases. Germline V gene sequence: CDR1 SGHRS, CDR2 YFSETQ. This CDR3 has 14 residues. V was trimmed by 7 bases and J by 1 base, leaving 14 bases between them. Full variable domain (rest looked up from reference TRBV5-1 and TRBJ1-1): KAGVTQTPRYLIKTRGQQVTLSCSPISGHRSVSWYQQTPGQGLQFLFEYFSETQRNKGNFPGRFSGRQFSNSRSEMNVSTLELGDSALYLCASSRQEPNTEAFFGQGTRLTVV.

The chain joins TRBV7-3 to TRBJ2-7; D remains unclear. The CDR3 totals 15 residues. Trimming removed 4 bases at V and 0 bases at J, with 13 bases between. In germline, CDR1 is SGHTA, CDR2 FQGTGA. Written as DNA, the CDR3 is TGTGCCAGCAGCTCGCCCGACTTGTACTCCTACGAGCAGTACTTC. Its translation: CASSSPDLYSYEQYF.

The chain has TRBV6-4 and TRBJ2-1, with 8 bases fitting TRBD2. Germline assignment: CDR1 MRHNA and CDR2 SNTAGT. The CDR3 is made up of 15 amino acids. V trimming: 4 bases; J trimming: 7 bases; junction bases outside the gene matches: 9. The CDR3 DNA follows: TGTGCCAGCAGTGTCGAAAGACTAGCGTCGAATGAGCAGTTCTTC. Translation: CASSVERLASNEQFF.

This rearrangement joins TRBV5-1 to TRBJ2-5; D is possibly TRBD1 (5 bases). Trimming cost V 0 bases and J 5 bases, with 23 bases left between them. This CDR3 comprises 18 residues. CDR1 is SGHRS, CDR2 YFSETQ, per germline. CDR3 nucleotide sequence: TGCGCCAGCAGCTTGGCTTGGGTGTCGAACAGGCCCGGGGAGACCCAGTACTTC. Amino acid sequence: CASSLAWVSNRPGETQYF.

V is TRBV7-8 and J is TRBJ2-3; TRBD2 aligns across 9 bases. This CDR3 contains 15 residues. Germline V gene sequence: CDR1 SGHVS, CDR2 FQNEAQ. V lost 4 bases, J lost 3 bases, and 5 bases stayed unmatched. The CDR3 DNA reads TGTGCCAGCAGCTCTATAGCGGGAGTAACAGATACGCAGTATTTT. Residues: CASSSIAGVTDTQYF.

The chain combines TRBV6-5 with TRBJ2-1, with 11 bases matching TRBD2. The CDR3 is 15 residues long. CDR1 is MNHEY, CDR2 SVGAGI, per germline. Trimming removed 5 bases from V and 4 bases from J; junction bases left unmatched: 4. The CDR3 sequence is CASSRGTSGYNEQFF. The CDR3, as DNA: TGTGCCAGCAGTCGAGGGACTAGCGGATACAATGAGCAGTTCTTC.

V and J are TRBV19 and TRBJ2-1; 8 bases align to TRBD2. The CDR3 loop spans 17 amino acids. Looked up from germline, CDR1 is LNHDA and CDR2 is SQIVND (reference sequence). Trimming removed 4 bases from V and 7 bases from J; junction bases left unmatched: 15. The CDR3: CASSTRQPGLVGNEQFF. Here the CDR3 DNA reads TGTGCCAGTAGTACCCGTCAACCGGGACTAGTGGGGAATGAGCAGTTCTTC.

The chain couples TRBV6-5 to TRBJ2-1; 7 bases fit TRBD2. Germline V gene data show CDR1 as MNHEY and CDR2 as SVGAGI. This CDR3 comprises 15 residues. With V trimmed by 6 bases and J by 0 bases, 5 bases remained unmatched. The CDR3 is CASSRGGSSYNEQFF. In DNA form, the CDR3 reads TGTGCCAGCAGCCGGGGCGGGAGCTCCTACAATGAGCAGTTCTTC.

The chain is built from TRBV9 and TRBJ1-2; 7 positions match TRBD1. V was pared by 4 bases and J by 6 bases, with 9 bases of the junction left unmatched. The CDR3 totals 14 residues. Per the germline V gene, CDR1 is SGDLS and CDR2 is YYNGEE. CDR3 nucleotides: TGTGCCAGCAGCTCCCCCGGCAGGGGGAATGGCTACACCTTC. Residues: CASSSPGRGNGYTF.